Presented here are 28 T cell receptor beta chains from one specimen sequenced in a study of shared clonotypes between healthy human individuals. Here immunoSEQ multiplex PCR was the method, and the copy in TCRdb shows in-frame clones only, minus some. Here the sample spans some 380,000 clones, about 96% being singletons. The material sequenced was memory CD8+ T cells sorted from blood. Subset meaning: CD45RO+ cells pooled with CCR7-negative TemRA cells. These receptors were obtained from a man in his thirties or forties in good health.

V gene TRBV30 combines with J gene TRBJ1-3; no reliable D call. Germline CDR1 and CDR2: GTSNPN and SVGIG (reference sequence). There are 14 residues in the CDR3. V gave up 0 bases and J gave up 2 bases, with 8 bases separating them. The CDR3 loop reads CAWSVDLTGNTIYF. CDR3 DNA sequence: TGTGCCTGGAGTGTGGACCTAACTGGAAACACCATATATTTT.

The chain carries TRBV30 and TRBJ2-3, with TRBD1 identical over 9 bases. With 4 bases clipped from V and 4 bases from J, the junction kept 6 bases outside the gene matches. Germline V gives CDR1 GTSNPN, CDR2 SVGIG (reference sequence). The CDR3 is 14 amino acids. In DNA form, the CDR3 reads TGTGCCTGGAAACCGGGACAGGGCCCAGATACGCAGTATTTT. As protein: CAWKPGQGPDTQYF.

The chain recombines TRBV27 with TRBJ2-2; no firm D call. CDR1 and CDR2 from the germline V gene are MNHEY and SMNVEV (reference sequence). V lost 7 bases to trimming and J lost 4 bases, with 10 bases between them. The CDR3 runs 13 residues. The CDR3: CASTGPGTGELFF. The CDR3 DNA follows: TGTGCCAGCACCGGCCCGGGCACCGGGGAGCTGTTTTTT.

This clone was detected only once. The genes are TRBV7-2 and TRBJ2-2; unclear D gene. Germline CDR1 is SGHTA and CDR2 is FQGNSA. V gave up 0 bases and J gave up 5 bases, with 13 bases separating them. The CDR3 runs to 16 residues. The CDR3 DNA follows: TGTGCCAGCAGCTTAGCGCCATTCTCGCAGACCGGGGAGCTGTTTTTT. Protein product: CASSLAPFSQTGELFF.

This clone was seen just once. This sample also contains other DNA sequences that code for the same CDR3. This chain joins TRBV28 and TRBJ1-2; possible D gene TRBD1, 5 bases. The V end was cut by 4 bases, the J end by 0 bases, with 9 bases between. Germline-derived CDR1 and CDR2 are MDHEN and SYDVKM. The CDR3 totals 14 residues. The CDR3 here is CASSSGGANYGYTF. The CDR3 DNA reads TGTGCCAGCAGTTCCGGGGGGGCTAACTATGGCTACACCTTC.

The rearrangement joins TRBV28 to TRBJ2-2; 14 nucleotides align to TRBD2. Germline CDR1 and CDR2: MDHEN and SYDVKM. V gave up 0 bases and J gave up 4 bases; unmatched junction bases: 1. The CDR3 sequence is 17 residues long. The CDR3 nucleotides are TGTGCCAGCAGTTTATGGACTAGCGGGAGGGCCACCGGGGAGCTGTTTTTT. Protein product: CASSLWTSGRATGELFF.

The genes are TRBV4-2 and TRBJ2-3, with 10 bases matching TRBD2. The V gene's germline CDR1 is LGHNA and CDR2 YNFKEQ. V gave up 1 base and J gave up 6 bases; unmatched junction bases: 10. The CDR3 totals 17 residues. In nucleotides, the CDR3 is TGTGCCAGCAGCCAAGCCCCTAGCGGGAGATCAAGGGATACGCAGTATTTT. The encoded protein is CASSQAPSGRSRDTQYF.

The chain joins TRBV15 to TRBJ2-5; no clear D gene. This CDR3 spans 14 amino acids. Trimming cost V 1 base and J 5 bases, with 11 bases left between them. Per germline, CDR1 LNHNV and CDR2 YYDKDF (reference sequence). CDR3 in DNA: TGTGCCACCAGCAGAGTAGTATTGGAGGAGACCCAGTACTTC. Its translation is CATSRVVLEETQYF.

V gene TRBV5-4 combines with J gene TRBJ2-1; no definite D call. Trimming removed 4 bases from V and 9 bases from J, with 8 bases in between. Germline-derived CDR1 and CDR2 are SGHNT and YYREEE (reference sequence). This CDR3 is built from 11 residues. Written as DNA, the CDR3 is TGTGCCAGCAGCCTACTAAGTGAGCAGTTCTTC. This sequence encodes CASSLLSEQFF.

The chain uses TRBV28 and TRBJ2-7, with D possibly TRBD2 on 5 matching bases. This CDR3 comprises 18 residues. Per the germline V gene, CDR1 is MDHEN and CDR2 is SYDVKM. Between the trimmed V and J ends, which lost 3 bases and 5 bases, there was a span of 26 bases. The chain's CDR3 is CASSLLVNGRGGKDEQYF. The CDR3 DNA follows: TGTGCCAGCAGTTTGTTGGTCAACGGCCGCGGAGGAAAGGACGAGCAGTACTTC.

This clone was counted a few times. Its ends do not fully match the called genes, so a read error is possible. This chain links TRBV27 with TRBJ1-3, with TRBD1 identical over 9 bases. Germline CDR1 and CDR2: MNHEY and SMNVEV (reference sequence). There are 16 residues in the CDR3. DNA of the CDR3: TGTGCCAGCAGTCCGGGACAGGGAGCAATAGGAAGCACCATATATTTT. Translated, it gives CASSPGQGAIGSTIYF.

Here the CDR3 reads CASSSRGAVQYF. The CDR3 DNA sequence: TGTGCCAGCAGCTCCCGGGGGGCCGTGCAGTACTTC. The chain uses TRBV6-5 and TRBJ2-7; TRBD2 is a possible D gene (7 bases). Germline-derived CDR1 and CDR2 are MNHEY and SVGAGI. V was trimmed by 6 bases and J by 9 bases, leaving 15 bases between them. The CDR3 contains 12 residues.

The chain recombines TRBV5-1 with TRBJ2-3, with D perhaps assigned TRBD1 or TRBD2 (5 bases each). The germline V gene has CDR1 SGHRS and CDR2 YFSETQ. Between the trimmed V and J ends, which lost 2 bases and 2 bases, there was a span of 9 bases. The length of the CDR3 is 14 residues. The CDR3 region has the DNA TGCGCCAGCAGCTTCTGGGACGTCACAGATACGCAGTATTTT. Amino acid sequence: CASSFWDVTDTQYF.

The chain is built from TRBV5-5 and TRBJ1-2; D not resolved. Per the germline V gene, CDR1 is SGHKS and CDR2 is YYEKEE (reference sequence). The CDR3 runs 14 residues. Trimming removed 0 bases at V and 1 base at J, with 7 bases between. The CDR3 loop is CASSLAQSNYGYTF. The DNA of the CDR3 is TGTGCCAGCAGCTTGGCACAGAGTAACTATGGCTACACCTTC. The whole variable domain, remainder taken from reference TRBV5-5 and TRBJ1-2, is DAGVTQSPTHLIKTRGQQVTLRCSPISGHKSVSWYQQVLGQGPQFIFQYYEKEERGRGNFPDRFSARQFPNYSSELNVNALLLGDSALYLCASSLAQSNYGYTFGSGTRLTVV.

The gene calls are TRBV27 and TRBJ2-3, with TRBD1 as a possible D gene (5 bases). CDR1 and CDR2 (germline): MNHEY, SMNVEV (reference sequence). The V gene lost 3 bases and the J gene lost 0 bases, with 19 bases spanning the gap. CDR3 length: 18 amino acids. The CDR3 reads CASSLGPSGGASTDTQYF. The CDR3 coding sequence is TGTGCCAGCAGTTTGGGGCCTTCGGGTGGAGCGAGCACAGATACGCAGTATTTT.

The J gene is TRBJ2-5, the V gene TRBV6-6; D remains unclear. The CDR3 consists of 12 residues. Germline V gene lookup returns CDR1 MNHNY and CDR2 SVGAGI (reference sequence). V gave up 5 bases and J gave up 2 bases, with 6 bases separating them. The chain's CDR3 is CASSISQETQYF. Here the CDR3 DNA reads TGTGCCAGCAGTATATCACAAGAGACCCAGTACTTC.

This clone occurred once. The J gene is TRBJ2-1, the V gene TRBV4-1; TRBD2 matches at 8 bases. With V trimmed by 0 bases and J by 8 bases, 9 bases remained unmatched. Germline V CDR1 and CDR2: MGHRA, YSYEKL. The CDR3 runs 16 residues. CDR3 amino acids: CASSQEKAGLAHEQFF. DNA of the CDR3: TGCGCCAGCAGCCAAGAAAAGGCTGGACTAGCCCATGAGCAGTTCTTC.

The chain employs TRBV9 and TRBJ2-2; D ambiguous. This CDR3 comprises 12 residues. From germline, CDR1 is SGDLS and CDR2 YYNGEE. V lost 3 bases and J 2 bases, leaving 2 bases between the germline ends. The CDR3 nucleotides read TGTGCCAGCAGCGGAAACACCGGGGAGCTGTTTTTT. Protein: CASSGNTGELFF.

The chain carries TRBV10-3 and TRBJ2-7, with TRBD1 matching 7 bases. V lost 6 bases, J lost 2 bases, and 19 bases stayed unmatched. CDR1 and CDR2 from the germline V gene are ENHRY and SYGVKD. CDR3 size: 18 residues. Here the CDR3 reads CAIRGQEKGARPTYEQYF. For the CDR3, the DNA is TGTGCCATCAGAGGACAGGAGAAGGGAGCGCGCCCTACCTACGAGCAGTACTTC.

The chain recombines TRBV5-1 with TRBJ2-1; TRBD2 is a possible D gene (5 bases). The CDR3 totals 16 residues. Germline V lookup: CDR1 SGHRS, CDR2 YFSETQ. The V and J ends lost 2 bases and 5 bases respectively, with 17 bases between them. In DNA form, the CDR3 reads TGCGCCAGCAGCTTCTCCCGATCAACCGGGGACAATGAGCAGTTCTTC. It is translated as CASSFSRSTGDNEQFF.

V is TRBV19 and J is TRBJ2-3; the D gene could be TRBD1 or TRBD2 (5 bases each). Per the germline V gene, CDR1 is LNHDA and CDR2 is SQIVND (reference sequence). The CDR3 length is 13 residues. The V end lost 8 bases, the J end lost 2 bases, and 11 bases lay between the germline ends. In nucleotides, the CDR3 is TGTGCCAGTGGGGACGCCTACACAGATACGCAGTATTTT. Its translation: CASGDAYTDTQYF.

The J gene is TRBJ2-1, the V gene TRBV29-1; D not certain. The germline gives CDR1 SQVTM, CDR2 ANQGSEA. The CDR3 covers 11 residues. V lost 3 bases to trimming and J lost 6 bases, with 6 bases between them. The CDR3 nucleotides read TGCAGCGTTGAGTGGGGCAATGAGCAGTTCTTC. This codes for CSVEWGNEQFF.

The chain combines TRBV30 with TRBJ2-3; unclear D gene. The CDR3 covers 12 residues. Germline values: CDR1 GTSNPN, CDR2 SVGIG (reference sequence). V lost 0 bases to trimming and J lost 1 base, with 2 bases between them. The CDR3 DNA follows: TGTGCCTGGAGTGTGCGCACAGATACGCAGTATTTT. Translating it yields CAWSVRTDTQYF.

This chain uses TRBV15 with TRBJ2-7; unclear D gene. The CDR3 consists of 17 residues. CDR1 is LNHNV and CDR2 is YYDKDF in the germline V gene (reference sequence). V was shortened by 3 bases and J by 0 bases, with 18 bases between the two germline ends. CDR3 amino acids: CATSSVPPEAPSYEQYF. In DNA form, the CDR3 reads TGTGCCACCAGCAGCGTCCCGCCAGAGGCCCCCTCCTACGAGCAGTACTTC.

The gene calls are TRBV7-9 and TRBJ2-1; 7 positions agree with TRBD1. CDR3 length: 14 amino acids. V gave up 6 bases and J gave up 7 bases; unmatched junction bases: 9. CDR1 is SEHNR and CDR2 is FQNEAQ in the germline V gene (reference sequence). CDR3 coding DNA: TGTGCCAGCAGTTCACACTCCAGGGGGAATGAGCAGTTCTTC. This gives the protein CASSSHSRGNEQFF.

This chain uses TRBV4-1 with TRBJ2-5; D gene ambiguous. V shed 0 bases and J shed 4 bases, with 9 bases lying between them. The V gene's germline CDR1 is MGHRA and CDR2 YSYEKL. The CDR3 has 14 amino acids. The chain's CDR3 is CASSQDLTGETQYF. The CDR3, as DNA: TGCGCCAGCAGCCAAGATTTGACGGGAGAGACCCAGTACTTC.

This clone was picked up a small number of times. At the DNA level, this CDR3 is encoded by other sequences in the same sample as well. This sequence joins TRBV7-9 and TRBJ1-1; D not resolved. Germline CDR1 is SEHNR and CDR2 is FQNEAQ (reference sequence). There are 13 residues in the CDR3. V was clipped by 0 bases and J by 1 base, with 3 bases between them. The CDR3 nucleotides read TGTGCCAGCAGCTTAGCACAGAACACTGAAGCTTTCTTT. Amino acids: CASSLAQNTEAFF.

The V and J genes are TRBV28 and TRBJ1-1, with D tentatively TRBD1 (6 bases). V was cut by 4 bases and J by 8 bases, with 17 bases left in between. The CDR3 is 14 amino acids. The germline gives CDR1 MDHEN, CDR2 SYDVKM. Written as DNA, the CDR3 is TGTGCCAGCAGTTCGGACCGGGACATCAGCGAAGCTTTCTTT. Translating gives CASSSDRDISEAFF.